These 8 T cell receptor beta chains were all obtained from the same sample, sequenced in a study of memory CD4+ T cells and cytomegalovirus serostatus. The sort gate was single viable CD3+CD4+CD8-CD45RO+ cells for memory CD4+ T cells. The table came from immunoSEQ multiplex PCR; TCRdb's copy has only in-frame clones and leaves some out. This sample has fewer than 40,000 clones; roughly 78% occur once, and the top ten carry 0.75% to 0.9%. Input material: memory CD4+ T cells from blood. The receptors stem from an adult in good health and CMV-seronegative.

V gene TRBV2 combines with J gene TRBJ1-5, with TRBD1 identical over 10 bases. Germline V gene sequence: CDR1 SNHLY, CDR2 FYNNEI. The CDR3 spans 14 residues. V shed 7 bases, J shed 4 bases, and the junction held 4 bases outside the gene matches. The CDR3 bases are TGTGCCAGCAAGGACAGGGGGGTAAATCAGCCCCAGCATTTT. Translated, it gives CASKDRGVNQPQHF.

This clone was counted a few times. J is TRBJ1-1 and V is TRBV7-6, with 10 nucleotides matching TRBD1. This CDR3 is 15 amino acids long. Germline CDR1 and CDR2: SGHVS and FNYEAQ. V dropped 5 bases and J dropped 1; count of bases not matched to a gene: 4. The CDR3 DNA sequence: TGTGCCAGCAGCAAACGGACAGGGGGGAACACTGAAGCTTTCTTT. It is translated as CASSKRTGGNTEAFF.

This rearrangement joins TRBV7-3 to TRBJ1-1, with a possible D match to TRBD1 (6 bases). CDR3 size: 17 residues. V lost 4 bases to trimming and J lost 0 bases, with 18 bases between them. Germline lookup yields CDR1 SGHTA and CDR2 FQGTGA. The CDR3 loop is CASSSPTGREVNTEAFF. CDR3 sequence (DNA): TGTGCCAGCAGCTCGCCTACAGGGAGGGAGGTGAACACTGAAGCTTTCTTT.

The chain is built from TRBV27 and TRBJ2-2, with D maybe TRBD2 (6 bases). The CDR3 loop spans 15 amino acids. Trimming took off 9 bases at V and 7 bases at J, with 21 bases between the two ends. Germline-derived CDR1 and CDR2 are MNHEY and SMNVEV (reference sequence). The CDR3 nucleotides are TGTGCCAGTAAACGGGACCCAGGGCGGGGCGGGGAGCTGTTTTTT. Its translation: CASKRDPGRGGELFF.

V gene TRBV9 combines with J gene TRBJ2-7; 10 bases align to TRBD1. Trimming took 3 bases from V and 6 from J; bases not matched to a gene: 12. Germline V CDR1 and CDR2: SGDLS, YYNGEE. This CDR3 has 16 amino acids. CDR3 nucleotides: TGTGCCAGCAGCGGACGACAGGGGGCGGCCCCTCGCGAGCAGTACTTC. Its translation: CASSGRQGAAPREQYF.

V usage is TRBV27 and J usage is TRBJ2-7, with D perhaps being TRBD1 or TRBD2 (5 bases each). The CDR3 has 13 amino acids. V was trimmed by 8 bases and J by 2 bases, leaving 13 bases between them. Looked up from germline, CDR1 is MNHEY and CDR2 is SMNVEV (reference sequence). DNA of the CDR3: TGTGCCAGCGGGGGTCCTACAACCTACGAGCAGTACTTC. Its translation is CASGGPTTYEQYF.

This clone was observed a few times. The chain has TRBV7-3 and TRBJ1-2; D possibly corresponds to TRBD1 (5 bases). V lost 4 bases and J lost 2, with 11 bases in between. CDR3 length equals 14 residues. The V gene's germline CDR1 is SGHTA and CDR2 FQGTGA. CDR3: CASSSGGDNYGYTF. CDR3 nucleotides: TGTGCCAGCAGCTCGGGTGGGGACAACTATGGCTACACCTTC. The whole variable domain, remainder taken from reference TRBV7-3 and TRBJ1-2, is GAGVSQTPSNKVTEKGKYVELRCDPISGHTALYWYRQSLGQGPEFLIYFQGTGAADDSGLPNDRFFAVRPEGSVSTLKIQRTERGDSAVYLCASSSGGDNYGYTFGSGTRLTVV.

The table lists this clone with a count of one. This rearrangement joins TRBV10-2 to TRBJ2-7; possibly TRBD2 for D (6 bases). The CDR3 consists of 13 residues. The germline V gene encodes CDR1 WSHSY and CDR2 SAAADI. Trimming left V 7 bases short and J 3 bases short, with 13 bases between. The CDR3 DNA is TGCGCCAGCAACGGAGGGGTAAACTACGAGCAGTACTTC. Protein: CASNGGVNYEQYF.